These 10 T cell receptor beta chains came from one sample sequenced in a study of T cell clusters in autoimmune cytopenias. TRB was amplified by touch-down multiplex PCR, primer pools A and B combined. TCRdb re-called the multiplex PCR reads; every CDR3 protein appears as one record, without DNA. With approximately 5,700 distinct CDR3 sequences in the sample, the ten largest clones hold 7%. TRB amplification used approximately 0.25 ug of peripheral blood genomic DNA. These data also featured in a second study, about T cell repertoires in aging, cancer and after chemotherapy.

The source material was peripheral blood. The receptors derive from a human donor in good health.

This clonotype is deemed medium-sized by its frequency. The chain couples TRBV19 to TRBJ2-5; without DNA, the TCRdb call of TRBD1 cannot be checked. Germline V lookup: CDR1 LNHDA, CDR2 SQIVND (reference sequence). CDR3 length: 13 amino acids. This CDR3 reads CASSTGIQETQYF.

Measured by frequency, this clonotype is medium-sized. The chain carries TRBV5-1 and TRBJ2-1; TCRdb indicates TRBD1, and absent DNA this call remains unverified. The length of the CDR3 is 13 residues. Germline CDR1 and CDR2: SGHRS and YFSETQ. CDR3 region: CASSSRTANEQFF. Combining the CDR3 with reference TRBV5-1 and TRBJ2-1 gives the whole variable domain KAGVTQTPRYLIKTRGQQVTLSCSPISGHRSVSWYQQTPGQGLQFLFEYFSETQRNKGNFPGRFSGRQFSNSRSEMNVSTLELGDSALYLCASSSRTANEQFFGPGTRLTVL.

Its frequency marks this clonotype as medium-sized. This chain links TRBV27 with TRBJ1-1. Germline CDR1 and CDR2: MNHEY and SMNVEV (reference sequence). This CDR3 is built from 12 residues. CDR3 protein: CASGITGPGANF.

This clonotype shows up as medium-sized by frequency. The rearrangement uses TRBV15 and TRBJ1-2. This CDR3 has 16 amino acids. Germline V lookup: CDR1 LNHNV, CDR2 YYDKDF (reference sequence). The CDR3 here is CATSRGRPDGHYGYTF.

This clonotype is labeled medium-sized based on frequency. This rearrangement joins TRBV5-6 to TRBJ2-1. The germline CDR1 and CDR2 sequences are SGHDT and YYEEEE. CDR3 size: 15 residues. CDR3 sequence reads: CASSLVVSSYNEQFF.

This clonotype is labeled medium-sized based on frequency. The chain joins TRBV5-1 to TRBJ2-1. This CDR3 comprises 14 residues. CDR1 and CDR2 from the germline V gene are SGHRS and YFSETQ. CDR3 in amino acids: CASSLVDRYNEQFF.

The chain is built from TRBV18 and TRBJ2-7; the TCRdb call, TRBD1, lacks DNA for checking. The V gene's germline CDR1 is KGHSH and CDR2 LQKENI. The CDR3 is made up of 17 amino acids. CDR3 amino acids: CASSPRRAGQGVHEQYF. Complete variable domain (other parts from reference TRBV18 and TRBJ2-7): NAGVMQNPRHLVRRRGQEARLRCSPMKGHSHVYWYRQLPEEGLKFMVYLQKENIIDESGMPKERFSAEFPKEGPSILRIQQVVRGDSAAYFCASSPRRAGQGVHEQYFGPGTRLTVT.

The genes are TRBV7-6 and TRBJ2-5; TCRdb's assignment of TRBD1 cannot be checked, as there is no DNA. CDR3 length: 16 residues. Germline CDR1 reads SGHVS; CDR2 reads FNYEAQ. The CDR3: CASSLAGTGGLETQYF.

The rearrangement links TRBV27 to TRBJ2-7; the D call from TCRdb, TRBD1, cannot be confirmed without DNA. CDR1 MNHEY and CDR2 SMNVEV come from the germline V gene (reference sequence). The CDR3 has 15 amino acids. The CDR3 reads CASSQGGTRSYEQYF.

The chain has TRBV20-1 and TRBJ1-6; the D call from TCRdb, TRBD1, cannot be confirmed without DNA. Germline CDR1 DFQATT, CDR2 SNEGSKA (reference sequence). The CDR3 has 18 amino acids. CDR3 amino acids: CSARGKVGAPGGNSPLHF.